The present T cell receptor beta chain was sequenced within a study of blood T cells in healthy people across ages. Study summary: Through template switching, about one barcoded beta molecule was captured per two T cells, as measured in model experiments. Study-level points and caveats: It was not known whether donors were CMV positive (a possible confounder of expanded clonotype changes). Naive CD4+ cell counts and diversity both ran higher in long-lived than in aged donors.

The length of the CDR3 is 13 residues. V lost 1 base to trimming and J lost 8 bases, with 11 bases between them. Germline V gene sequence: CDR1 SGHDN, CDR2 FVKESK. A second about 7 to 11 cycle PCR used barcoded and J-beta primers. Every cDNA molecule bore a tag from a template-switch adaptor containing 12 random nucleotides. TCRdb called the 5' RACE reads again in MiXCR, with one record for every CDR3 protein. The sample has about 1.6 million distinct CDR3 sequences, roughly 32% seen once. As concerns this clonotype: What it binds is unknown.

Sequencing input: blood. This rearrangement joins TRBV14 to TRBJ1-1; no clear D gene. The TCR comes from a woman under 40 in good health. CDR3 amino acids: CASSQGSIAEAFF. The CDR3 bases are TGTGCCAGCAGCCAAGGTTCTATCGCCGAAGCTTTCTTT.